This is a list of T cell receptor beta chains from one sample in a study of T cell responses to AZD1222 COVID-19 vaccine. The method was immunoSEQ multiplex PCR; TCRdb's version includes in-frame clones alone and lacks a portion of them. Altogether some 74,000 clones are present, over 75% being singletons, with the ten largest covering approximately 22%. The input for sequencing was peripheral blood, taken on day 0 of AZD1222 vaccination. The receptors shown here come from an adult in good health. Both conserved end residues are part of each CDR3. D genes are given only for firm matches. Not all rows give a size; the values are once, few, many and, for expanded clones, a class.

D: TRBD1
V: TRBV27
J: TRBJ1-1
size: NA
DNA: TGTGCCAGCAGTTTAAGGACAGGGGGCGCAAGGTCGACTGAAGCTTTCTTT
CDR3: CASSLRTGGARSTEAFF

D: NA
V: TRBV5-4
J: TRBJ1-2
size: NA
DNA: TGTGCCAGCAGCTTGGCCTTCACAAAAAACTATGGCTACACCTTC
CDR3: CASSLAFTKNYGYTF

D: NA
V: TRBV3-1/TRBV3-2
J: TRBJ1-3
size: once
DNA: TGTGCCAGCAGCCAACCAAAATCGTCTGGAAACACCATATATTTT
CDR3: CASSQPKSSGNTIYF

D: TRBD1
V: TRBV30
J: TRBJ1-6
size: NA
DNA: TGTGCCTGCCTTCGTCGGACAGGGAACTATAATTCACCCCTCCACTTT
CDR3: CACLRRTGNYNSPLHF

D: NA
V: TRBV28
J: TRBJ1-2
size: NA
DNA: TGTGCCAGCAGTTTATTCCCAGGGCGAGGGGGCTACACCTTC
CDR3: CASSLFPGRGGYTF

D: NA
V: TRBV30
J: TRBJ1-2
size: NA
DNA: TGTGCCTGGAGTGGGAACAGGGAGGGCTATGGCTATGGCTACACCTTC
CDR3: CAWSGNREGYGYGYTF

D: NA
V: TRBV4-2
J: TRBJ1-5
size: once
DNA: TGTGCCAGCAGCCAAGAGAGTGGGACGGAAAGTCAGCCCCAGCATTTT
CDR3: CASSQESGTESQPQHF

D: NA
V: TRBV28
J: TRBJ1-5
size: few
DNA: TGTGCCAGCAGACGGGGGACCTCTGGGCCCCAGCATTTT
CDR3: CASRRGTSGPQHF

D: NA
V: TRBV5-8
J: TRBJ1-5
size: NA
DNA: TGTGCCAGCAGCTCGGGACAATTGGTTCAGCCCCAGCATTTT
CDR3: CASSSGQLVQPQHF

D: NA
V: TRBV3-1/TRBV3-2
J: TRBJ1-2
size: NA
DNA: TGTGCCAGCAGTCACCCCAGTAATAACTATGGCTACACCTTC
CDR3: CASSHPSNNYGYTF

D: NA
V: TRBV11-2
J: TRBJ1-1
size: NA
DNA: TGTGCCAGCAGCCCCGTCAGGGGAAACACTGAAGCTTTCTTT
CDR3: CASSPVRGNTEAFF

D: TRBD2
V: TRBV19
J: TRBJ2-3
size: NA
DNA: TGTGCCAGTAGTATTCTGTGGTCTAGCGGGAGTGGTACGCAGTATTTT
CDR3: CASSILWSSGSGTQYF

D: NA
V: TRBV4-2
J: TRBJ1-2
size: NA
DNA: TGTGCCAGCGGGCAGAGGGGGACTGACTATGGCTACACCTTC
CDR3: CASGQRGTDYGYTF

D: TRBD1
V: TRBV29-1
J: TRBJ1-1
size: NA
DNA: TGCAGCGTTGAAGCCCCGGACAGGGGAGTTAGTGCTTTCTTT
CDR3: CSVEAPDRGVSAFF

D: TRBD1
V: TRBV5-6
J: TRBJ1-2
size: NA
DNA: TGTGCCAGCAACTTGGGACAGGGGAGCTATGGCTACACCTTC
CDR3: CASNLGQGSYGYTF

D: TRBD2
V: TRBV5-1
J: TRBJ2-1
size: NA
DNA: TGCGCCAGCAGCTCAACTAGCGGGACAAGAGATGAGCAGTTCTTC
CDR3: CASSSTSGTRDEQFF

D: NA
V: TRBV12-3/TRBV12-4
J: TRBJ2-3
size: NA
DNA: TGTGCCAGCAGTTTATCGCGAGATACGCAGTATTTT
CDR3: CASSLSRDTQYF

D: NA
V: TRBV3-1/TRBV3-2
J: TRBJ1-5
size: once
DNA: TGTGCCAGCAGCCAGGGGCAGGCCAATCAGCTCCAGCATTTT
CDR3: CASSQGQANQLQHF